Here is one T cell receptor (beta chain) with its context. This clone was found once. Its antigen specificity is not known. No much larger clone is present one base from it, and per-base qualities are unavailable. The CDR3, cysteine through phenylalanine, is 12 amino acids long. Only the CDR3 part of the read is kept: 36 bases, read in frame from the first base. Looking up the germline V gene (reference sequence) yields CDR1 GTSNPN and CDR2 SVGIG. Trimming removed 4 bases from V and 2 bases from J; the gene matches leave 0 bases unexplained. These data belong to a study of cytomegalovirus exposure and HLA in healthy donors (dated by TCRdb to the late 2010s). For context, the study as a whole: An earlier analysis of approximately 590 of the donors reported approximately 290 Gb of sequence data and approximately 110 million unique TCR beta sequences from 150 million to 200 million T cells. Class I and class II HLA loci were covered by the typing at four-digit resolution. Every repertoire in the discovery cohort had been generated on one and the same sequencing platform. The number of donors typed differed by locus, with roughly 629-640 for A, B, C, DRB1 and DQB1, about 500 for DQA1, over 600 for DPA1, and around 450 for DPB1. An early release covering roughly 600 HLA-typed donors comprised 250 to 350 gigabases of sequencing data and roughly 86 million unique TCR sequences. The aim of the study was to test whether cataloging public T cell receptors could identify signatures of past pathogen exposure. In a later genetic analysis, genome-wide SNP genotypes for about 65% of the roughly 700 donors were used, and that subset was treated as a discovery cohort. To predict cytomegalovirus infection status, the study combined high-throughput TCR immunosequencing, statistical association of individual TCRs with disease status, and machine learning. An earlier analysis of 587 of the donors used high-throughput TCR beta sequencing to judge whether each TCR beta V gene segment behaved as functional or pseudogenic. Roughly 5 DR-DQ haplotypes were handled as single units for association and clustering, since linkage in the cohort was strong. Among a few hundred genotyped donors of the cohort, an average of around 240,000 unique TCR beta nucleotide sequences were sequenced per donor, around 18% of them non-productive. Of the approximately 400 genotyped donors, less than 90% were placed in the genetic ancestry cluster associated with self-reported Caucasian donors. Alongside the repertoire data, information on donor age, sex, ethnicity and CMV serostatus was compiled. Rather than using new phenotypic data, the later analysis identified candidate immune exposures from TCR beta sequences and from how often those sequences occurred across donors. The study used immunosequencing to profile the T cell repertoires of some 600 subjects and linked those repertoires to cytomegalovirus serostatus. In a later analysis, previously published TCR beta repertoires from more than 500 donors were re-analyzed and high-resolution HLA genotyping was added so that TCR occurrence patterns could be studied. Along with the roughly 670-subject first cohort, a separate validation cohort of about 110 different subjects was used. What the work shows at the level of the full study, not this receptor alone: A cluster of highly shared sequence variants was judged likely to be a technical artifact of the sequencing pipeline. When HLA alleles, especially DR and DQ, strongly co-occurred, TCR associations were difficult to assign to individual alleles. Cytomegalovirus status was reported to be diagnosed by the classifier with high specificity and sensitivity in both the original and validation cohorts. Immune exposure information for the cohort was limited to CMV serostatus. The authors suggested that the approach could potentially be generalized to other disease states and immunological phenotypes. In vitro tests confirmed that three of the cytomegalovirus-associated TCR beta chains recognize cytomegalovirus antigens. A later analysis found that most CMV-associated TCR beta chains appeared HLA-restricted, with HLA associations seemingly driven largely by CMV exposure. In a later analysis, several top co-occurrence clusters were reported to appear linked to parvovirus B19, influenza, CMV and Epstein-Barr virus. Sequencing depth was assumed to be roughly uniform across donors in the presence/absence analyses, though that assumption may not hold. Most TCR sequences were seen in very few donors, while some public TCRs were found in many individuals. A later analysis found that HLA-associated TCR beta chains were more clonally expanded and had lower generation probabilities than equally common non-associated chains. A total of 164 TCR beta chains were listed by the study as associated with cytomegalovirus. Some IMGT-functional V segments, including TRBV6-2 and TRBV6-3, could not be told apart with the 87-base-pair reads, so those segments were excluded. Specific HLA alleles were associated with around 18,000 TCR beta sequences at a false discovery rate of 0.05 in a later analysis. A further reported finding was that TCR beta sequences accurately predicted the HLA-A and HLA-B alleles for most subjects in the first cohort. In a later genetic analysis, fewer N-insertions in productive TCRs were reported among donors in an Asian-associated ancestry cluster than the approximately 710-donor mean. According to a later analysis, TCR association rates differed among HLA loci, with DRB1 alleles showing the most associated TCRs and HLA-C alleles showing the fewest. The cohort was sequenced for TCR beta chains only, and without alpha or paired-chain data the features that could be detected were limited. HLA typing was unavailable for some donors at each locus, so association tests used only the typed subset. About 17 rarely observed V segments, including chromosome 9 orphons, were excluded from the earlier analysis of almost 600 of the donors because counts were too low. In an earlier analysis of around 600 of the donors, most TCR beta V segments were observed in productive rearrangements about 87% or about 30% of the time, broadly matching IMGT annotations. V-gene and J-gene trimming of TCR beta chains was associated with a missense DCLRE1C variant in a later genetic analysis, and the association was replicated in an independent cohort. Correlated functional status among segregating V segments might reflect linkage disequilibrium, but an unknown experimental factor could not be ruled out.

The cohort comprised under 700 healthy bone marrow donors. At the time of sampling, every cohort member was nominally healthy, though immune exposures that went unrecorded were likely present. The donor tested CMV seropositive, placing the donor among the 289 seropositive members of the cohort. Each donor provided a peripheral blood sample, and peripheral blood mononuclear cells were used for TCR beta sequencing. The Qiagen DNeasy Blood Extraction Kit was used to extract genomic DNA from the blood cell samples. Library method: the immunoSEQ multiplex PCR assay. A mixture of 60 forward primers for TCR Vbeta segments and 13 reverse primers for TCR Jbeta segments was used in the multiplex PCR. Amplification of the CDR3 region of rearranged TCR beta genes was performed with a multiplex PCR assay on genomic DNA. Amplified TCR beta libraries were sequenced as 87-base-pair reads on the Illumina HiSeq System. On the authors' methods: Across the roughly 670 repertoires, a later analysis counted tens of millions of unique TCR beta chains, 9.5 million to 12 million of which were shared by at least two donors. A nearest-neighbor algorithm error-corrected the raw reads and collapsed the reads into unique sequences, merging closely related sequences to remove PCR and sequencing errors. CDR3 sequences were aligned to IMGT reference sequences to assign V, D and J gene segments. For a sequence to be retained, a match of at least six nucleotides was required to both a V gene segment and a J gene segment. A rearrangement counted as productive if the CDR3 had no stop codons and remained in frame with V and J, and every other rearrangement counted as non-productive. Following IMGT convention, CDR3 was defined as the stretch from the second conserved V-encoded cysteine to the conserved J-encoded phenylalanine. Sequences without an unambiguous match to a single V gene segment were excluded from the earlier analysis of a few hundred of the donors. In an earlier analysis of some 590 of the donors, V segments were called functional above 56.7% productive rearrangements and were called segregating when the between-donor standard deviation exceeded 5%. To diagnose cytomegalovirus status from the catalog of TCR beta chain sequences, a statistical classification framework was built. In a later analysis, V and J genes were assigned by comparing TCR nucleotide sequences against IMGT/GENE-DB human TR gene sequences. Using the TCRdist pipeline, a later analysis assigned CDR3 sequences along with most-parsimonious VDJ recombination scenarios. In a later analysis, each TCR beta chain was defined by its CDR3 amino acid sequence together with its V-gene family, and reads lacking a unique V-gene family were excluded. As a way to deal with suspected cross-contamination and a sequencing artifact, a later analysis dropped 450 to 600 nucleotide sequences that were highly shared and had low generation probability. For each public chain, a later analysis derived a clonal expansion index from normalized ranks of inferred template counts within each repertoire. Generation probabilities in a later analysis came from a VDJ recombination model fitted to out-of-frame rearrangements, and those results were checked against IGoR. Hypergeometric tests were used in a later analysis to score TCR-TCR, TCR-HLA and TCR-CMV co-occurrence, with a repertoire-size bias correction applied to the TCR pairs. In a later analysis, false discovery rates were estimated by permuting HLA or CMV assignments 20 times. In a later analysis, co-occurring TCRs were grouped using DBSCAN, and TCRdist sequence similarity was added for clustering within HLA-allele-positive subsets. For co-occurrence clustering, repertoires with fewer than 30,000 or more than 120,000 public chains were excluded, along with about five repertoires with anomalous nucleotide sharing. As stored in TCRdb, this immuneACCESS dataset retains in-frame rearrangements with V and J assigned. A fraction of the clones does not appear; measured against another copy, unresolved V genes explain less than half of the discrepancy, and the remainder lacks a known reason. V and J calls and clone size are those listed in that table; D and trimming were worked out from the DNA. Within this sample are about 6,800 clones, with 45% to 60% of them counted one time only. The top ten clones comprise about 6% of the sample.

Sequencing was carried out using PBMCs. The sequence derives from a man younger than 40 in good health and CMV-seropositive. The chain is made from TRBV30 and TRBJ2-7; the central 9 bases match TRBD1. The CDR3 region has the sequence CAWNRGPYEQYF. The DNA sequence is TGTGCCTGGAACAGGGGGCCCTACGAGCAGTACTTC. With all but the CDR3 taken from the reference TRBV30 and TRBJ2-7 genes, the full variable domain is: SQTIHQWPATLVQPVGSPLSLECTVEGTSNPNLYWYRQAAGRGLQLLFYSVGIGQISSEVPQNLSASRPQDRQFILSSKKLLLSDSGFYLCAWNRGPYEQYFGPGTRLTVT.